The 10 T cell receptor beta chains given below trace back to one sample, sequenced in a study of blood T cell repertoires in COVID-19. Produced via immunoSEQ multiplex PCR; TCRdb's table is partial and in-frame only. The sample lists roughly 93,000 clones; roughly 80% were seen once. The sequenced sample was peripheral blood. The origin of the receptors is a woman older than 75 with acute or convalescent COVID-19.

The V call is TRBV19, the J call TRBJ2-5, with 7 bases identical to TRBD2. There are 14 residues in the CDR3. V lost 5 bases and J lost 4; bases outside the gene matches: 7. Per germline, CDR1 LNHDA and CDR2 SQIVND (reference sequence). The CDR3 here is CASSPRGVLETQYF. In DNA, the CDR3 is TGTGCCAGTAGTCCACGGGGGGTCCTAGAGACCCAGTACTTC.

Concerning this clone: Other DNA sequences from this sample encode an identical CDR3 as well. The chain has TRBV6-5 and TRBJ1-2; D ambiguous. Trimming took off 3 bases at V and 2 bases at J, with 7 bases between the two ends. This CDR3 spans 13 amino acids. Germline lookup yields CDR1 MNHEY and CDR2 SVGAGI. CDR3: CASSYAGNYGYTF. CDR3 bases: TGTGCCAGCAGTTATGCCGGGAACTATGGCTACACCTTC.

This chain uses TRBV5-1 with TRBJ2-1; 7 bases align to TRBD2. The J segment lost 10 bases and the V segment lost 4 bases, leaving 14 bases of the junction unmatched. Germline V lookup: CDR1 SGHRS, CDR2 YFSETQ. The CDR3 spans 15 residues. The CDR3 sequence: CASSLRQPGTMEQFF. In DNA, the CDR3 is TGCGCCAGCAGCCTCCGTCAACCGGGGACTATGGAGCAGTTCTTC.

This clone turned up a few times. The chain uses TRBV7-9 and TRBJ2-7; 10 positions agree with TRBD1. CDR3 length: 14 residues. J gave up 2 bases and V 5 bases, and 3 bases lay outside the gene matches. Germline values: CDR1 SEHNR, CDR2 FQNEAQ (reference sequence). CDR3 residues: CASSLGTGAYEQYF. The CDR3 DNA follows: TGTGCCAGCAGCCTAGGGACAGGGGCCTACGAGCAGTACTTC.

This clone has just one count. The chain is built from TRBV7-2 and TRBJ1-5; D may be TRBD1 (5 bases). Germline CDR1 and CDR2: SGHTA and FQGNSA. The CDR3 length is 14 residues. Trimming took off 1 base at V and 7 bases at J, with 11 bases between the two ends. The CDR3 bases are TGTGCCAGCAGCTTAGGTGGGGCTGGGCAGCCCCAGCATTTT. Translated: CASSLGGAGQPQHF.

The chain is built from TRBV2 and TRBJ1-5; 12 bases are a match to TRBD1. V was clipped by 6 bases and J by 7 bases; unmatched bases: 7. Germline V CDR1 and CDR2: SNHLY, FYNNEI. This CDR3 comprises 15 residues. The CDR3 loop is CASRGTGGSGQPQHF. The CDR3 DNA is TGTGCCAGCAGAGGGACAGGGGGCTCTGGGCAGCCCCAGCATTTT. The full variable domain, rest sourced from reference TRBV2 and TRBJ1-5, is EPEVTQTPSHQVTQMGQEVILRCVPISNHLYFYWYRQILGQKVEFLVSFYNNEISEKSEIFDDQFSVERPDGSNFTLKIRSTKLEDSAMYFCASRGTGGSGQPQHFGDGTRLSIL.

In its sample, this clone was seen a few times. The chain carries TRBV5-4 and TRBJ1-4; TRBD1 matches 9 bases. Germline assignment: CDR1 SGHNT and CDR2 YYREEE (reference sequence). J was trimmed by 1 base and V by 2 bases; bases with no gene match: 3. This CDR3 is built from 16 residues. CDR3 region: CASSLQGAGTNEKLFF. The CDR3 DNA sequence: TGTGCCAGCAGCTTACAGGGGGCAGGAACTAATGAAAAACTGTTTTTT.

The V and J genes are TRBV3-1 (or the pseudogene TRBV3-2) and TRBJ1-4; D not resolved. This CDR3 region has 13 residues. The germline V gene has CDR1 LGHDT and CDR2 YNNKEL (reference sequence). V was pared by 4 bases and J by 5 bases, with 8 bases between. The CDR3 spells CASSRGENEKLFF. The CDR3 coding sequence is TGTGCCAGCAGCCGTGGGGAGAATGAAAAACTGTTTTTT.

The chain uses TRBV6-2 or TRBV6-3 and TRBJ1-6, with a possible D match to TRBD1 (5 bases). This CDR3 is 15 amino acids long. The V gene lost 5 bases and the J gene lost 2 bases, with 10 bases spanning the gap. Germline values: CDR1 MNHEY, CDR2 SVGEGT. DNA for the CDR3: TGTGCCAGCAGTGACCAGGGTACCTATAATTCACCCCTCCACTTT. The encoded protein is CASSDQGTYNSPLHF.

The chain couples TRBV27 to TRBJ1-2; TRBD1 might be the D (6 bases). The CDR3 covers 13 residues. Germline V gene lookup returns CDR1 MNHEY and CDR2 SMNVEV (reference sequence). Between the trimmed V and J ends, which lost 5 bases and 1 base, there was a span of 8 bases. The CDR3 sequence is CASSLDSNYGYTF. For the CDR3, the DNA is TGTGCCAGCAGTCTGGACAGTAACTATGGCTACACCTTC.